This T cell receptor (beta chain) originates from a study of PD-L1 blockade in urothelial cancer. Looking at the study overall: Patients' atezolizumab regimen, 1,200 mg intravenously every 3 weeks, began in the mid-2010s.

This clone was picked up a small number of times. The protocol was immunoSEQ multiplex PCR, while the TCRdb copy is restricted to in-frame clones and leaves out a portion. This sample has roughly 38,000 clones; around 82% occur once, and the top ten carry almost 7%. In germline, CDR1 is SNHLY, CDR2 FYNNEI. Trimming cost V 2 bases and J 13 bases; bases outside gene matches: 1. There are 11 residues in the CDR3. Stated time point: pretreatment peripheral blood. Diagnoses among patients were locally advanced or metastatic urothelial carcinoma. Pretreatment sampling and on-treatment sampling together yielded between 1 and 8 samples for each patient.

This sequence was found in a man aged 60 to 75 with urothelial cancer. The rearrangement links TRBV2 to TRBJ1-4; TRBD1 aligns across 7 bases. The sequences come from PBMCs, collected around atezolizumab (anti-PD-L1) treatment. The CDR3 nucleotides read TGTGCCAGCAGTGAACGGGACAGACTGTTTTTT. Amino acid sequence: CASSERDRLFF.